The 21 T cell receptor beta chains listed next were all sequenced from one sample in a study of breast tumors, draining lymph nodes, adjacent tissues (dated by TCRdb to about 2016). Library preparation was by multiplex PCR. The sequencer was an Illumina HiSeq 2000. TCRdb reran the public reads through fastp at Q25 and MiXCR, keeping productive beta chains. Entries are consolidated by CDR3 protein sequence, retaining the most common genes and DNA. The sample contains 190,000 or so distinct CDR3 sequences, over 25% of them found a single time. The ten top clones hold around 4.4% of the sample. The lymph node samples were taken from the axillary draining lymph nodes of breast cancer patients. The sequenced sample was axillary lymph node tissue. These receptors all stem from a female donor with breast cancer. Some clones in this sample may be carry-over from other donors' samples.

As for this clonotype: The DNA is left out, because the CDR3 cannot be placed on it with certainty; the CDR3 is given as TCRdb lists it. The CDR3 spells CASLDRNYGYTFGSGDRYEKLFF. This chain links TRBV19 with TRBJ1-4; the D segment call TRBD1 is taken from the table without a DNA check. The CDR3 is 23 amino acids long, termini counted. Germline CDR1 is LNHDA and CDR2 is SQIVND (reference sequence).

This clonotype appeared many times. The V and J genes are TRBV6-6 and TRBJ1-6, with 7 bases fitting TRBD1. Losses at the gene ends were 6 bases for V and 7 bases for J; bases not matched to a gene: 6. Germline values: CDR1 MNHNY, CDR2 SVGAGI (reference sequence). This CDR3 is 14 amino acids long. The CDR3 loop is CASRYTGENSPLHF. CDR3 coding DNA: TGTGCCAGCAGATATACAGGGGAGAATTCACCCCTCCACTTT.

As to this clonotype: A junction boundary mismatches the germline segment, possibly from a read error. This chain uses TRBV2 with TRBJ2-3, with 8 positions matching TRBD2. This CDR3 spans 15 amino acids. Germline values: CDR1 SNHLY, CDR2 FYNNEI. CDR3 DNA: TGTGCCTGCAGCAATAGCGGGGCATACATAGATACGCAGTATTTT. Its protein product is CACSNSGAYIDTQYF.

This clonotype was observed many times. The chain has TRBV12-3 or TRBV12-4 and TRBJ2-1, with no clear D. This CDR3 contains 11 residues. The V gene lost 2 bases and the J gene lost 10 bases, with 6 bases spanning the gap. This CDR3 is CASSLLGEQFF. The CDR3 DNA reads TGTGCCAGCAGTTTACTGGGGGAGCAGTTCTTC.

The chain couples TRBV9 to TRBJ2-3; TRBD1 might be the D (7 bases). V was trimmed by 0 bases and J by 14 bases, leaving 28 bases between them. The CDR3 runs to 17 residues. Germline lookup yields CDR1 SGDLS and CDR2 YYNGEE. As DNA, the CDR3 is TGTGCCAGCAGCGTAGGAAGGACAGGATGGGGAGGCAGATACGCGTATTTT. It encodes CASSVGRTGWGGRYAYF. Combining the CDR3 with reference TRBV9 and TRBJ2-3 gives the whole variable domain DSGVTQTPKHLITATGQRVTLRCSPRSGDLSVYWYQQSLDQGLQFLIQYYNGEERAKGNILERFSAQQFPDLHSELNLSSLELGDSALYFCASSVGRTGWGGRYAYFGPGTRLTVL.

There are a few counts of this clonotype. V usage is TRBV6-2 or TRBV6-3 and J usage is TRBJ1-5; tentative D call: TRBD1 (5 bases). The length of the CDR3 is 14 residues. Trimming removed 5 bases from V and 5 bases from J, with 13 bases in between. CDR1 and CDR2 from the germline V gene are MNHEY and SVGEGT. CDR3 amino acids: CASSPGVSDQPQHF. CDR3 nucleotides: TGTGCCAGCAGTCCGGGGGTGAGTGATCAGCCCCAGCATTTT.

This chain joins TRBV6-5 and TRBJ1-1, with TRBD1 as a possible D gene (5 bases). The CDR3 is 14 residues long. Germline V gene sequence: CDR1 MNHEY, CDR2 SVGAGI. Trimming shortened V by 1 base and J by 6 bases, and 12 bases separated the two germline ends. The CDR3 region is CASSYLGGGAEAFF. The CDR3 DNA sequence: TGTGCCAGCAGTTACTTGGGTGGGGGTGCTGAAGCTTTCTTT.

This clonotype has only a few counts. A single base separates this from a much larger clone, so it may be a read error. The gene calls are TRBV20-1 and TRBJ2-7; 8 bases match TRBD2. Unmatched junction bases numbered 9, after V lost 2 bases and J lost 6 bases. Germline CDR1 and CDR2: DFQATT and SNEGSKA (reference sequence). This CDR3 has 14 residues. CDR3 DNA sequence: TGCAGTGCTAGACTCCCAGCGGGGGCCTCCGAGCAGTACTTC. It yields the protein CSARLPAGASEQYF.

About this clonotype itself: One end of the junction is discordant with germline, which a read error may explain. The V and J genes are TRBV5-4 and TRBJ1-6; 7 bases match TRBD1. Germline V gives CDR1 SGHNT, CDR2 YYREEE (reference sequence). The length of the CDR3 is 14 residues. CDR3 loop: CASSSGTANSPLHF. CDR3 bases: TGTGCCAGCAGCTCTGGGACAGCCAATTCGCCCCTCCACTTT.

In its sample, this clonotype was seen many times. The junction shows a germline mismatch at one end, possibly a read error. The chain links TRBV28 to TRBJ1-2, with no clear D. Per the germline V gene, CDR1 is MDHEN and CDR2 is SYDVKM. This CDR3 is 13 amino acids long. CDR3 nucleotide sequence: TGTGCCAGCAGGGACGTGACCTTCGGTGGCGACACCTTC. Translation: CASRDVTFGGDTF.

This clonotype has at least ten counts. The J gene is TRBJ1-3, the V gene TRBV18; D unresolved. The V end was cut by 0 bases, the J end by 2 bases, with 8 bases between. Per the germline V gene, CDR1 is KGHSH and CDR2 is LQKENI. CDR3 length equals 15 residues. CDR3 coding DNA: TGTGCCAGCTCACCACCGTACGCTCCTGGAAACACCATATATTTT. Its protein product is CASSPPYAPGNTIYF. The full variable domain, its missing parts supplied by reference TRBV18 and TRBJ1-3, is NAGVMQNPRHLVRRRGQEARLRCSPMKGHSHVYWYRQLPEEGLKFMVYLQKENIIDESGMPKERFSAEFPKEGPSILRIQQVVRGDSAAYFCASSPPYAPGNTIYFGEGSWLTVV.

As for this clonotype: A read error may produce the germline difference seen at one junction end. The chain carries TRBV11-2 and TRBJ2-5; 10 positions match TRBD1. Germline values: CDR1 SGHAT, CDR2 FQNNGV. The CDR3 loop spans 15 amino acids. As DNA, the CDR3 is TGCGCCAGCAGCTTGGACAGGGGGATGAAAGAGACCCATTACTTC. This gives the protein CASSLDRGMKETHYF.

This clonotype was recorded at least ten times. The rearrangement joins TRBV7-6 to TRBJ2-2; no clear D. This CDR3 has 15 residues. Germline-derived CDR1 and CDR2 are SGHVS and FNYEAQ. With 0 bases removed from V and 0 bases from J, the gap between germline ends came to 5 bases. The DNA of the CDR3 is TGTGCCAGCAGCTTAGCCCCCGCGAACACCGGGGAGCTGTTTTTT. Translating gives CASSLAPANTGELFF.

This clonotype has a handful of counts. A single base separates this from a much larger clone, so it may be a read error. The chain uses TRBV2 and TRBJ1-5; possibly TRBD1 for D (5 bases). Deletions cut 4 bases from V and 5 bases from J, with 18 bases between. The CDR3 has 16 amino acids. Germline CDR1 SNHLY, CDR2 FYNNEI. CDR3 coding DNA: TGTGCCAGCAGTGGTTCCGCAGGGCCTCTCCATCAGCCCCAGCATTTT. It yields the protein CASSGSAGPLHQPQHF.

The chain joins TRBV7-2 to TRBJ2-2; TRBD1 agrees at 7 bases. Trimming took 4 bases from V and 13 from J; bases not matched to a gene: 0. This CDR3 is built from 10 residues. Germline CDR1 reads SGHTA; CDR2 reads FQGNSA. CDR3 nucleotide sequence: TGTGCCAGCAGCTACAGGGGGCTGTTTTTT. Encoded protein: CASSYRGLFF.

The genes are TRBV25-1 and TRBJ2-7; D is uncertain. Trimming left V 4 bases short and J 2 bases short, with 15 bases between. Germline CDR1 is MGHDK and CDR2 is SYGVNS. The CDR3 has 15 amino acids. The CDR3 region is CASSATRPRAYEQYF. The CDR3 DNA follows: TGTGCCAGCAGTGCTACCAGACCTCGGGCCTACGAGCAGTACTTC.

As DNA, the CDR3 is TGTGCCATCAGTGAGGGACAGCTCGACCAGCCCCAGCATTTT. This gives the protein CAISEGQLDQPQHF. V gene TRBV10-3 combines with J gene TRBJ1-5, with D possibly matching TRBD1 (6 bases). The CDR3 spans 14 residues. V was cut by 2 bases and J by 7 bases, with 12 bases left in between. Per the germline V gene, CDR1 is ENHRY and CDR2 is SYGVKD.

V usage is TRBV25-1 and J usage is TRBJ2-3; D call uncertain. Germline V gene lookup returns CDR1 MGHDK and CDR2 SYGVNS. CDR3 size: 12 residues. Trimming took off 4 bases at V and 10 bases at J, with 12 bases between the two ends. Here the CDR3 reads CASSAVHSPQYF. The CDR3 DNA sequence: TGTGCCAGCAGTGCCGTTCACAGCCCGCAGTATTTT.

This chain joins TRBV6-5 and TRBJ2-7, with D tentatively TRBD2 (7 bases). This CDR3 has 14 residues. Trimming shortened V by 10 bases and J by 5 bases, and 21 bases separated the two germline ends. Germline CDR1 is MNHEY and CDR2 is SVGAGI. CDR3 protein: CANSSRGGSDEQYF. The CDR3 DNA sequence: TGTGCCAACAGCTCTAGGGGGGGTTCCGACGAGCAGTACTTC.

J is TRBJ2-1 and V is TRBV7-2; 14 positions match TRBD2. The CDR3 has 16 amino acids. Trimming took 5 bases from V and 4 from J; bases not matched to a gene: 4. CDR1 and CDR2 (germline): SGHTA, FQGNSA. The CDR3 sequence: CASSRLAGGEYNEQFF. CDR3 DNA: TGTGCCAGCAGCCGACTAGCGGGAGGGGAGTACAATGAGCAGTTCTTC.

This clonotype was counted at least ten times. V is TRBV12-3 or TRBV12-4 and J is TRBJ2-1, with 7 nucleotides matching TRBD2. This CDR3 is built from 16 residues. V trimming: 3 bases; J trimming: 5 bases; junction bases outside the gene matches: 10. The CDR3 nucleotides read TGTGCCAGCAGTTTGGCCCCGGGGGGAGAAAACAATGAGCAGTTCTTC. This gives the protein CASSLAPGGENNEQFF.